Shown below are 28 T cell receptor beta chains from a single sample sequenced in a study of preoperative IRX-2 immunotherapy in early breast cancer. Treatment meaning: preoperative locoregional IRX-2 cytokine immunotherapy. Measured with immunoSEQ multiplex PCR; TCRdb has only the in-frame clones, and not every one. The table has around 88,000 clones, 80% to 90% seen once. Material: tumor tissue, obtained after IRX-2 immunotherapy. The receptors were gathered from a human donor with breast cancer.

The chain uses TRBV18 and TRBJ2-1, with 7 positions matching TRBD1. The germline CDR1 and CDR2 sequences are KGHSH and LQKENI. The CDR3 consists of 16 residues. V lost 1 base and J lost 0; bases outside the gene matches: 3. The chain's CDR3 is CASSPQSGGSYNEQFF. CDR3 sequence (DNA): TGTGCCAGCTCACCACAGTCAGGGGGCTCCTACAATGAGCAGTTCTTC.

The CDR3, as DNA: TGTGCCAGTTTGGACAGGGGGCGAGCCTCTGGAAACACCATATATTTT. Its protein product is CASLDRGRASGNTIYF. The chain employs TRBV19 and TRBJ1-3; 11 bases agree with TRBD1. This CDR3 region has 16 residues. Trimming cost V 8 bases and J 0 bases; bases outside gene matches: 6. Germline CDR1 reads LNHDA; CDR2 reads SQIVND (reference sequence).

CDR3 nucleotides: TGTGCCAGCAGCTCTGCGGGACAGGGAATTTCACCCCTCCACTTT. As protein: CASSSAGQGISPLHF. The chain links TRBV7-7 to TRBJ1-6; TRBD1 agrees at 9 bases. CDR1 is SSHAT, CDR2 FNYEAQ, per germline (reference sequence). V was pared by 4 bases and J by 9 bases, with 7 bases of the junction left unmatched. This CDR3 spans 15 amino acids.

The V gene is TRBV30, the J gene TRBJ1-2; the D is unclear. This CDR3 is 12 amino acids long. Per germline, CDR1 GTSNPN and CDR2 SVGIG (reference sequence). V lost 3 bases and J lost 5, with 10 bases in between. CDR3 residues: CAWRDKGYGYTF. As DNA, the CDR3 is TGTGCCTGGAGAGATAAGGGATATGGCTACACCTTC.

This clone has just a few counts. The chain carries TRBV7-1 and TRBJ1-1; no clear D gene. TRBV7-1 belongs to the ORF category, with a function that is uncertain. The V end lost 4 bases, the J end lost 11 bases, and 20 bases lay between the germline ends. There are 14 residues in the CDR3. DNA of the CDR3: TGTGCCAGCAGCTTAGATGTCTCCCCCGGGATCGCTTTCTTT. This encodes CASSLDVSPGIAFF.

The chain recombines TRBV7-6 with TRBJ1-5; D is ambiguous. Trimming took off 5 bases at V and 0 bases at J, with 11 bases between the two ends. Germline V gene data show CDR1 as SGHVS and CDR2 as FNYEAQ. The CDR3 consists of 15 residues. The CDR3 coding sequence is TGTGCCAGCAGCAAGGATCATAATAGCAATCAGCCCCAGCATTTT. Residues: CASSKDHNSNQPQHF.

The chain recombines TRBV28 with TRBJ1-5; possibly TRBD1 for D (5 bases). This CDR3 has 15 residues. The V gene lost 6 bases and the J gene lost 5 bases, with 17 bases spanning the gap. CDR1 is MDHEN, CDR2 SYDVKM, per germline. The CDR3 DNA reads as TGTGCCAGCAGCCCTATTGGGGCTAGGGATCAGCCCCAGCATTTT. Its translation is CASSPIGARDQPQHF. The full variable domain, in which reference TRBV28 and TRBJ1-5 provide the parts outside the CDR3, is DVKVTQSSRYLVKRTGEKVFLECVQDMDHENMFWYRQDPGLGLRLIYFSYDVKMKEKGDIPEGYSVSREKKERFSLILESASTNQTSMYLCASSPIGARDQPQHFGDGTRLSIL.

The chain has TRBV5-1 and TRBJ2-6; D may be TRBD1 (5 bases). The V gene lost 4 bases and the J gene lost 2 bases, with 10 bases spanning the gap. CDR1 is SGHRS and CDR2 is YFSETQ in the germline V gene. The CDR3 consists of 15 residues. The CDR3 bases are TGCGCCAGCAGCGCTCAGGGAACTGGGGCCAACGTCCTGACTTTC. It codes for CASSAQGTGANVLTF.

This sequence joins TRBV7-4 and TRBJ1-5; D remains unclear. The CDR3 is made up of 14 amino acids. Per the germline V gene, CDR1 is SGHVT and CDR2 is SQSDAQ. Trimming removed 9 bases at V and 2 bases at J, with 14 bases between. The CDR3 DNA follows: TGTGCCAGTGTGGTAGAATGGGGCAATCAGCCCCAGCATTTT. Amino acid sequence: CASVVEWGNQPQHF.

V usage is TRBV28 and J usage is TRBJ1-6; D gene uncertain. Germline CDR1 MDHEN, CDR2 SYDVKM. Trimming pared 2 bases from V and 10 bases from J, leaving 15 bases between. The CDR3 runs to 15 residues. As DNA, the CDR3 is TGTGCCAGCAGTTTACCCGACGTGACCCGCTCACCCCTCCACTTT. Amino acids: CASSLPDVTRSPLHF.

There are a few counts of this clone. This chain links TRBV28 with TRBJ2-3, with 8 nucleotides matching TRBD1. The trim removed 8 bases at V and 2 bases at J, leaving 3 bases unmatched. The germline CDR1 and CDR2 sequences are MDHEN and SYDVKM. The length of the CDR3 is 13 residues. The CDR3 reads CASRDRLTDTQYF. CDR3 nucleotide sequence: TGTGCCAGCCGGGACAGGCTCACAGATACGCAGTATTTT.

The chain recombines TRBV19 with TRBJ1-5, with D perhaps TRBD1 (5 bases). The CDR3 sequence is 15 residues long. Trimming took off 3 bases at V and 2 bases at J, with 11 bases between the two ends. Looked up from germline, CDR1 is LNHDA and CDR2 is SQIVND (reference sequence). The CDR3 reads CASSIPSRGNQPQHF. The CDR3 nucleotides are TGTGCCAGTAGTATTCCCAGCAGGGGCAATCAGCCCCAGCATTTT.

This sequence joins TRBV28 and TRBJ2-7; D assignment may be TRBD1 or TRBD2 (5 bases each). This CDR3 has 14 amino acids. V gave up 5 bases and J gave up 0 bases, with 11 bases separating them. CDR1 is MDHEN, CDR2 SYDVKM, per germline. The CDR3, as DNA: TGTGCCAGCAGTCCCGGGACGGTCTCCTACGAGCAGTACTTC. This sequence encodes CASSPGTVSYEQYF. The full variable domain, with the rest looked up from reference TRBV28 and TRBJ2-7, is DVKVTQSSRYLVKRTGEKVFLECVQDMDHENMFWYRQDPGLGLRLIYFSYDVKMKEKGDIPEGYSVSREKKERFSLILESASTNQTSMYLCASSPGTVSYEQYFGPGTRLTVT.

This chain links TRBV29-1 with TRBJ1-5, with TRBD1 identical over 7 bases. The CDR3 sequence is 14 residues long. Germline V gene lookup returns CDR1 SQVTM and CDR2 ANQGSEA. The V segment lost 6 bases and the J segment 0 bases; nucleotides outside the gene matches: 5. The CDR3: CSVQGGGSNQPQHF. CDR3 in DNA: TGCAGCGTCCAGGGGGGCGGTAGCAATCAGCCCCAGCATTTT.

The CDR3 sequence is CASIGRAGTGELFF. DNA for the CDR3: TGTGCCAGCATTGGCCGGGCGGGCACCGGGGAGCTGTTTTTT. The chain joins TRBV28 to TRBJ2-2; D might be TRBD2 (5 bases). CDR1 and CDR2 from the germline V gene are MDHEN and SYDVKM. The CDR3 extends over 14 amino acids. The V end was cut by 7 bases, the J end by 4 bases, with 13 bases between.

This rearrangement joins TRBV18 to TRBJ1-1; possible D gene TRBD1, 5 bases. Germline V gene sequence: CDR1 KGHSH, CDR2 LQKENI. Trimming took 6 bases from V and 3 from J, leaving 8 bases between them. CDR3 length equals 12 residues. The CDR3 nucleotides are TGTGCCAGCTCTCAGGGCTACACTGAAGCTTTCTTT. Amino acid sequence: CASSQGYTEAFF.

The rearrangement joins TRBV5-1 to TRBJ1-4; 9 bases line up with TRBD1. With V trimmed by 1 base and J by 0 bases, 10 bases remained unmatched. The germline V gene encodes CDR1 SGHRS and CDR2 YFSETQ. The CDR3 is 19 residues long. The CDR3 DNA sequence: TGCGCCAGCAGCTTGATCCCCACAGGGGGCCGCACAACTAATGAAAAACTGTTTTTT. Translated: CASSLIPTGGRTTNEKLFF.

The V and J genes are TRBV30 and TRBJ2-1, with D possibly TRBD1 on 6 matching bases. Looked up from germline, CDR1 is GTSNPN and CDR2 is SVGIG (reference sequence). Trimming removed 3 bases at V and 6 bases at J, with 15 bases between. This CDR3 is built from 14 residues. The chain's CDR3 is CAWRGASGSNEQFF. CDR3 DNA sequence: TGTGCCTGGAGGGGGGCTTCGGGTAGCAATGAGCAGTTCTTC.

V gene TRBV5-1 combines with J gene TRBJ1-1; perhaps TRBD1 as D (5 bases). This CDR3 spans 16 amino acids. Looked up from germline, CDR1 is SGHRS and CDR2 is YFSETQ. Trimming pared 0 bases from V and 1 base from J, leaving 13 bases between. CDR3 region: CASSLARGVKNTEAFF. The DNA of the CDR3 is TGCGCCAGCAGCTTGGCTAGGGGTGTTAAGAACACTGAAGCTTTCTTT. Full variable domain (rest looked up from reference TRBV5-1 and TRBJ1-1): KAGVTQTPRYLIKTRGQQVTLSCSPISGHRSVSWYQQTPGQGLQFLFEYFSETQRNKGNFPGRFSGRQFSNSRSEMNVSTLELGDSALYLCASSLARGVKNTEAFFGQGTRLTVV.

The CDR3 bases are TGCGCCAGCAGCTTGGGGACTTTCTCCAGCTACGAGCAGTACTTC. Its translation is CASSLGTFSSYEQYF. J is TRBJ2-7 and V is TRBV5-1, with TRBD2 as a possible D gene (5 bases). This CDR3 has 15 residues. V lost 0 bases and J 3 bases, leaving 13 bases between the germline ends. The germline V gene has CDR1 SGHRS and CDR2 YFSETQ.

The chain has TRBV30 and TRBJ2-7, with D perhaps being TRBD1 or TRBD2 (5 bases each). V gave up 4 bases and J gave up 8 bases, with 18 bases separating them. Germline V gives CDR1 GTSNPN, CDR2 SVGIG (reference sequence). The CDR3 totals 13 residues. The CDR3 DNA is TGTGCCTGGACCGGGACCTTCGACGGGAAGCAGTACTTC. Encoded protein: CAWTGTFDGKQYF.

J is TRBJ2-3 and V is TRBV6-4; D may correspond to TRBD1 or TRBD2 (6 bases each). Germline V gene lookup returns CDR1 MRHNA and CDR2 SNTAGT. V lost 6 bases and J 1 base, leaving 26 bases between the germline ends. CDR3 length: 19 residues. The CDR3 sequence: CASSQRGGNPGGRTDTQYF. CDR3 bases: TGTGCCAGCAGCCAAAGGGGCGGGAACCCTGGGGGGCGCACAGATACGCAGTATTTT.

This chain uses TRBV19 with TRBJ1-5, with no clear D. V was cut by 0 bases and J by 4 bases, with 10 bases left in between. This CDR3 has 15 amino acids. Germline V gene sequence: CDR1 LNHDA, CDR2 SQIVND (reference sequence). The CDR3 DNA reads TGTGCCAGTAGTATAGATCGGGCAGTTAATCAGCCCCAGCATTTT. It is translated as CASSIDRAVNQPQHF.

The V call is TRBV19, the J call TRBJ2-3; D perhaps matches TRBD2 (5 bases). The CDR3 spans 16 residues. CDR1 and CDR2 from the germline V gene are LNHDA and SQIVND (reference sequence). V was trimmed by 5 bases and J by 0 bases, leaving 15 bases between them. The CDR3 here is CASSHLADTSTDTQYF. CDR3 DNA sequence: TGTGCCAGTAGTCACCTAGCAGATACTAGCACAGATACGCAGTATTTT.

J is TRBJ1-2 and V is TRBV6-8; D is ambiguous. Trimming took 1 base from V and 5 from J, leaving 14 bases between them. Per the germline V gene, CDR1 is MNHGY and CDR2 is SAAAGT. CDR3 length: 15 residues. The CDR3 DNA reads TGTGCCAGCAGTTACTACCCGGACGGGAAATATGGCTACACCTTC. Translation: CASSYYPDGKYGYTF.

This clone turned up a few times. The CDR3 here is CASMGGMGYEQYF. In DNA, the CDR3 is TGTGCCAGCATGGGAGGAATGGGGTACGAGCAGTACTTC. The genes are TRBV28 and TRBJ2-7; possible D gene TRBD2, 6 bases. Trimming removed 7 bases from V and 4 bases from J, with 14 bases in between. The CDR3 is 13 residues long. CDR1 and CDR2 from the germline V gene are MDHEN and SYDVKM.

The CDR3 DNA sequence: TGCGCCAGCAGCCAAAACCGGGATGGGGCCCGGGAGCTGTTTTTT. The encoded protein is CASSQNRDGARELFF. The chain is built from TRBV1 and TRBJ2-2. TRBV1 is a pseudogene locus. This CDR3 comprises 15 residues.

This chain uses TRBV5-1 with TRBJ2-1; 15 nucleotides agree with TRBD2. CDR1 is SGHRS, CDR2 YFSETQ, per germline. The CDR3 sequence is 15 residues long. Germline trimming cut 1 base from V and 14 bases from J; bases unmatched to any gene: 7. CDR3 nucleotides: TGCGCCAGCAGCTTGAGGACTAGCGGGAGGGCACATGAGTTCTTC. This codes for CASSLRTSGRAHEFF.